Each of the 26 T cell receptor beta chains below was sequenced from the same sample in a study of blood T cell repertoires in COVID-19 (dated by TCRdb to 2018 to 2020). The library relied on the immunoSEQ multiplex PCR assay. What TCRdb holds here is the immuneACCESS table cut down to in-frame rearrangements. Part of the clones is not present; checked against another copy, under half of the missing clones reflect an unresolved V gene, and the others are unexplained. For this sample there are 270,000 or so clones; about 91% appear just once. 0.95% to 1.5% of the sample is in the top ten clones. Sequenced input: PBMCs or T cells enriched from blood (not recorded which). Receptors were obtained from a woman aged 40-49 years with acute COVID-19.

The CDR3 here is CASSQISQGVSYNEQFF. CDR3 DNA sequence: TGCGCCAGCAGCCAAATCTCCCAGGGGGTTAGTTACAATGAGCAGTTCTTC. This chain links TRBV4-3 with TRBJ2-1; 7 nucleotides agree with TRBD1. The V gene end was trimmed by 2 bases and the J gene end by 4 bases; junction bases not matched to a gene: 11. Germline V gene lookup returns CDR1 LGHNA and CDR2 YSLEER. The CDR3 consists of 17 residues.

The genes are TRBV15 and TRBJ2-7; D remains ambiguous. The V gene's germline CDR1 is LNHNV and CDR2 YYDKDF (reference sequence). Trimming left V 1 base short and J 2 bases short, with 6 bases between. This CDR3 has 13 residues. CDR3 sequence: CATSRGHTYEQYV. Here the CDR3 DNA reads TGTGCCACCAGCAGAGGACACACCTACGAGCAGTACGTC.

The chain recombines TRBV18 with TRBJ2-7; TRBD2 agrees at 7 bases. In germline, CDR1 is KGHSH, CDR2 LQKENI. CDR3 size: 12 residues. The V segment lost 4 bases and the J segment 4 bases; nucleotides outside the gene matches: 1. The CDR3 loop is CASSRGGYEQYF. The CDR3 region has the DNA TGTGCCAGCTCACGGGGGGGTTACGAGCAGTACTTC.

The J gene is TRBJ1-2, the V gene TRBV6-5; 7 positions agree with TRBD1. Germline CDR1 MNHEY, CDR2 SVGAGI. Unmatched junction bases numbered 7, after V lost 1 base and J lost 2 bases. This CDR3 is built from 16 residues. The CDR3 is CASSYFRQGGNYGYTF. In DNA, the CDR3 is TGTGCCAGCAGTTACTTTCGACAGGGCGGGAACTATGGCTACACCTTC.

The chain links TRBV24-1 to TRBJ2-5, with D possibly being TRBD2 (5 bases). CDR3 length equals 16 residues. The ends were cut back, 4 bases at V and 5 bases at J, with 19 bases in the middle. Germline CDR1 KGHDR, CDR2 SFDVKD. The CDR3 DNA follows: TGTGCCACCAGTGACACGAGCGGCGCCAACGTGGAGACCCAGTACTTC. It translates to CATSDTSGANVETQYF.

The chain joins TRBV20-1 to TRBJ1-5; 9 nucleotides line up with TRBD1. After removal of 6 bases from V and 6 bases from J, the junction contained 9 bases not matched to a gene. CDR3 length: 14 residues. Germline-derived CDR1 and CDR2 are DFQATT and SNEGSKA (reference sequence). The CDR3 nucleotides read TGCAGTGCCAGTCCGGGACAGGGTTTTCAGCCCCAGCATTTT. It is translated as CSASPGQGFQPQHF.

The V gene is TRBV7-2, the J gene TRBJ2-4; 8 bases fit TRBD1. The germline CDR1 and CDR2 sequences are SGHTA and FQGNSA. J was trimmed by 6 bases and V by 4 bases; bases with no gene match: 8. The CDR3 sequence is 15 residues long. The DNA of the CDR3 is TGTGCCAGCAGCTCGACCAGTGGACAGGGAAACATTCAGTACTTC. Translating it yields CASSSTSGQGNIQYF.

CDR3 loop: CASSLYGGGGEKLFF. In nucleotides, the CDR3 is TGTGCCAGCAGTTTATATGGGGGGGGTGGTGAAAAACTGTTTTTT. This sequence joins TRBV28 and TRBJ1-4, with D possibly being TRBD1 (5 bases). CDR3 length equals 15 residues. Deletions cut 1 base from V and 7 bases from J, with 13 bases between. Germline V gene lookup returns CDR1 MDHEN and CDR2 SYDVKM.

This clone appeared a few times. The V and J genes are TRBV5-8 and TRBJ1-5, with 8 bases identical to TRBD1. The CDR3 length is 17 residues. Trimming cost V 4 bases and J 0 bases; bases outside gene matches: 9. CDR1 is SGHTS, CDR2 YDEGEE, per germline. CDR3 in amino acids: CASSRGQVTHSNQPQHF. DNA for the CDR3: TGTGCCAGCAGCAGGGGACAGGTCACTCATAGCAATCAGCCCCAGCATTTT.

The count of this clone is one. The rearrangement joins TRBV7-3 to TRBJ2-1, with a tentative D call TRBD2 (5 bases). V lost 3 bases to trimming and J lost 6 bases, with 9 bases between them. The CDR3 sequence is 13 residues long. CDR1 is SGHTA, CDR2 FQGTGA, per germline. CDR3 coding DNA: TGTGCCAGCAGCTTGCAAGAGGGCAATGAGCAGTTCTTC. Translating it yields CASSLQEGNEQFF.

This clone was seen just once. This chain links TRBV25-1 with TRBJ1-1; TRBD1 is a possible D gene (6 bases). With 2 bases removed from V and 7 bases from J, the gap between germline ends came to 11 bases. Germline CDR1 is MGHDK and CDR2 is SYGVNS. This CDR3 comprises 13 residues. This chain's CDR3 is CASSEQGYSEAFF. CDR3 bases: TGTGCCAGCAGTGAACAGGGGTACAGTGAAGCTTTCTTT.

The chain carries TRBV7-2 and TRBJ1-2; 9 bases fit TRBD1. The CDR3 totals 13 residues. V lost 9 bases to trimming and J lost 4 bases; unmatched junction nucleotides: 6. CDR1 is SGHTA and CDR2 is FQGNSA in the germline V gene. The CDR3 sequence is CASNRGLGYGYTF. The CDR3 nucleotides are TGTGCCAGTAACAGGGGGCTCGGCTATGGCTACACCTTC. The whole variable domain, remainder taken from reference TRBV7-2 and TRBJ1-2, is GAGVSQSPSNKVTEKGKDVELRCDPISGHTALYWYRQSLGQGLEFLIYFQGNSAPDKSGLPSDRFSAERTGGSVSTLTIQRTQQEDSAVYLCASNRGLGYGYTFGSGTRLTVV.

V is TRBV28 and J is TRBJ1-5; 9 nucleotides match TRBD1. Germline V CDR1 and CDR2: MDHEN, SYDVKM. The length of the CDR3 is 15 residues. V lost 4 bases and J lost 7; bases outside the gene matches: 8. CDR3 residues: CASSSRDRDRQPQHF. The CDR3, as DNA: TGTGCCAGCAGTTCCCGGGACAGGGATCGGCAGCCCCAGCATTTT. The whole variable domain, filled in from reference TRBV28 and TRBJ1-5, reads DVKVTQSSRYLVKRTGEKVFLECVQDMDHENMFWYRQDPGLGLRLIYFSYDVKMKEKGDIPEGYSVSREKKERFSLILESASTNQTSMYLCASSSRDRDRQPQHFGDGTRLSIL.

This clone appeared a single time. The chain employs TRBV7-9 and TRBJ1-2; TRBD1 is a possible D gene (5 bases). The germline CDR1 and CDR2 sequences are SEHNR and FQNEAQ (reference sequence). The CDR3 has 15 residues. Deletions cut 5 bases from V and 8 bases from J, with 21 bases between. The CDR3 is CASSTWGGAGLGYTF. In DNA form, the CDR3 reads TGTGCCAGCAGCACCTGGGGGGGAGCGGGATTAGGCTACACCTTC. Complete variable domain (other parts from reference TRBV7-9 and TRBJ1-2): DTGVSQNPRHKITKRGQNVTFRCDPISEHNRLYWYRQTLGQGPEFLTYFQNEAQLEKSRLLSDRFSAERPKGSFSTLEIQRTEQGDSAMYLCASSTWGGAGLGYTFGSGTRLTVV.

The V gene is TRBV9, the J gene TRBJ1-2, with TRBD1 as a possible D gene (5 bases). V lost 0 bases, J lost 8 bases, and 17 bases lay in between. Germline lookup yields CDR1 SGDLS and CDR2 YYNGEE. CDR3 length: 15 residues. The CDR3 reads CASSVVGHTQGGYTF. CDR3 in DNA: TGTGCCAGCAGCGTAGTGGGGCACACCCAGGGCGGCTACACCTTC.

This clone was observed a few times. The CDR3 DNA is TGTGCCAGCAGTTTAAACCCCACAGGGTGGTACAATGAGCAGTTCTTC. Translating gives CASSLNPTGWYNEQFF. The chain recombines TRBV27 with TRBJ2-1; a weak D match, TRBD1 (6 bases). The CDR3 length is 16 residues. CDR1 and CDR2 from the germline V gene are MNHEY and SMNVEV (reference sequence). Trimming removed 2 bases from V and 4 bases from J, with 15 bases in between.

V is TRBV4-1 and J is TRBJ2-7; D may be TRBD1 (6 bases). Trimming removed 3 bases at V and 4 bases at J, with 19 bases between. CDR1 and CDR2 (germline): MGHRA, YSYEKL. This CDR3 comprises 16 residues. DNA of the CDR3: TGCGCCAGCAGCCATCCCCGGGACACCAGTAATTACGAGCAGTACTTC. This sequence encodes CASSHPRDTSNYEQYF.

V and J are TRBV18 and TRBJ2-7, with a possible D match to TRBD2 (6 bases). CDR1 is KGHSH and CDR2 is LQKENI in the germline V gene. CDR3 length equals 16 residues. With 0 bases removed from V and 2 bases from J, the gap between germline ends came to 14 bases. CDR3: CASSPPAGLQPYEQYF. The CDR3 DNA reads TGTGCCAGCTCACCACCGGCGGGATTACAGCCCTACGAGCAGTACTTC.

The J gene is TRBJ1-6, the V gene TRBV16, with D possibly being TRBD1 (6 bases). The CDR3 has 16 residues. Looked up from germline, CDR1 is KGHSY and CDR2 is FQNENV. V was cut by 2 bases and J by 3 bases, with 11 bases left in between. The CDR3 reads CASSQPGGNYNSPLHF. DNA for the CDR3: TGTGCCAGCAGCCAACCGGGGGGCAACTATAATTCACCCCTCCACTTT.

The chain couples TRBV19 to TRBJ2-1; 9 bases are a match to TRBD2. The CDR3 contains 15 residues. Per germline, CDR1 LNHDA and CDR2 SQIVND (reference sequence). V lost 4 bases and J lost 8; bases outside the gene matches: 9. DNA of the CDR3: TGTGCCAGTAGTAGAACTAGCGGGCCAGGAGATGAGCAGTTCTTC. It yields the protein CASSRTSGPGDEQFF.

The chain uses TRBV9 and TRBJ2-1; D possibly corresponds to TRBD1 (6 bases). This CDR3 spans 15 amino acids. Germline CDR1 reads SGDLS; CDR2 reads YYNGEE. The germline V and J ends were trimmed by 0 bases and 3 bases, with 10 bases remaining between them. In DNA, the CDR3 is TGTGCCAGCAGCGTAGCCAGGGGTCTCTACAATGAGCAGTTCTTC. Protein product: CASSVARGLYNEQFF.

The chain employs TRBV10-3 and TRBJ2-1, with 7 bases matching TRBD1. The CDR3 is 13 residues long. Germline CDR1 is ENHRY and CDR2 is SYGVKD. The trim removed 6 bases at V and 9 bases at J, leaving 8 bases unmatched. CDR3 nucleotide sequence: TGTGCCATCAGGGGGGACAGTTCCATTGAGCAGTTCTTC. This sequence encodes CAIRGDSSIEQFF.

The CDR3 bases are TGCAGCGCTGCCAGGGGGCGGGAAGATACGCAGTATTTT. This sequence encodes CSAARGREDTQYF. V and J are TRBV29-1 and TRBJ2-3; 8 bases agree with TRBD1. The V gene end was trimmed by 7 bases and the J gene end by 5 bases; junction bases not matched to a gene: 8. The CDR3 contains 13 residues. CDR1 SQVTM and CDR2 ANQGSEA come from the germline V gene.

The rearrangement links TRBV28 to TRBJ2-3; 16 bases agree with TRBD2. CDR1 and CDR2 (germline): MDHEN, SYDVKM. This CDR3 is built from 19 residues. V lost 5 bases, J lost 2 bases, and 10 bases stayed unmatched. The CDR3 reads CASSTYPGTSGRATDTQYF. CDR3 bases: TGTGCCAGCAGTACCTACCCCGGGACTAGCGGGAGGGCCACAGATACGCAGTATTTT.

J is TRBJ1-2 and V is TRBV7-9, with a possible D match to TRBD1 (5 bases). Trimming pared 2 bases from V and 10 bases from J, leaving 11 bases between. The CDR3 has 12 residues. CDR1 SEHNR and CDR2 FQNEAQ come from the germline V gene (reference sequence). The CDR3 loop is CASSLTGTDYTF. CDR3 coding DNA: TGTGCCAGCAGCTTAACCGGGACTGACTACACCTTC.

The CDR3 region has the DNA TGTGCCAGCTCACCACTGGCACCCTCATCTGGAAACACCATATATTTT. Protein: CASSPLAPSSGNTIYF. The rearrangement links TRBV18 to TRBJ1-3; no definite D call. Germline V gene data show CDR1 as KGHSH and CDR2 as LQKENI. CDR3 length: 16 amino acids. The V end lost 1 base, the J end lost 1 base, and 11 bases lay between the germline ends.